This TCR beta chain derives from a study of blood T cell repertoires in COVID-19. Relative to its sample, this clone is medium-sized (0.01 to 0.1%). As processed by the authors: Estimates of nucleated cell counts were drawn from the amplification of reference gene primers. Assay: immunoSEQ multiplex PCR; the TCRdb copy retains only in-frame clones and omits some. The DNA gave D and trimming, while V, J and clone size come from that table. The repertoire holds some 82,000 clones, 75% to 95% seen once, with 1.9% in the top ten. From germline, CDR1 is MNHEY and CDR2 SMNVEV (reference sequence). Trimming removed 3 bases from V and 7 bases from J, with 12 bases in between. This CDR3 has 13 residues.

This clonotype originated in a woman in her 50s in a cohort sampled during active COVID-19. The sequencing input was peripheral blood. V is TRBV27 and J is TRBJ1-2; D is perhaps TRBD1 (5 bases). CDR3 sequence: CASSFSGFGGYTF. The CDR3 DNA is TGTGCCAGCAGTTTTTCAGGGTTCGGTGGCTACACCTTC.